This T cell receptor (beta chain) derives from a study of TIL therapy for anti-PD-1-resistant metastatic lung cancer. Study-level information: Median patient age was about 56, ranging about 35-85 years. Study observations and caveats: Many TIL product clones were absent from baseline tumor, suggesting clonal contraction.

Worth noting for this clone: The antigen is not known.

CDR1 and CDR2 (germline): SGHAT, FQNNGV. The CDR3 runs to 15 residues. The J segment lost 5 bases and the V segment lost 5 bases, leaving 8 bases of the junction unmatched. The time point was: pre-treatment sample, taken before nivolumab and TIL therapy. Most excised metastases sampled were pleural nodules or supraclavicular lymph nodes. The immunoSEQ assay was v3. Libraries were sequenced to 2 million to 2.5 million read pairs (survey) or roughly 5-6.5 million (deep). Produced via immunoSEQ multiplex PCR; TCRdb's table is partial and in-frame only. The sample consists of about 95,000 clones, 50% to 70% of them appearing once.

The material sequenced was tumor tissue, taken at baseline. The TCR originated in a person between 25 and 80 years old with non-small cell lung cancer. The chain recombines TRBV11-2 with TRBJ2-7, with 11 bases identical to TRBD2. CDR3 protein: CASSPEGTSGHEQYF. The DNA of the CDR3 is TGTGCCAGCAGCCCTGAGGGGACTAGCGGCCACGAGCAGTACTTC.